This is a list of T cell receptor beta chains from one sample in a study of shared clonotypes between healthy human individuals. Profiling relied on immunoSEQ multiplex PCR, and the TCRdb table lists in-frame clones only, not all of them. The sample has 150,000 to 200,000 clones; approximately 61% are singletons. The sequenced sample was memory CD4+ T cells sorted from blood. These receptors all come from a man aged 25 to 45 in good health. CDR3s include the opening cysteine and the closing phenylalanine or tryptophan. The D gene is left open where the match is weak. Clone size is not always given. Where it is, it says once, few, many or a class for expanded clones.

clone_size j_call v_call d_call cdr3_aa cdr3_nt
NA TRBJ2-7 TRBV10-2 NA CASSESYPFDRINYEQYF TGCGCCAGCAGTGAGTCGTATCCTTTCGACAGAATCAACTACGAGCAGTACTTC
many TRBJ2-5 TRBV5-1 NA CASSRKPSQDFRETQYF TGCGCCAGCAGCAGGAAGCCGAGTCAAGATTTCCGTGAGACCCAGTACTTC
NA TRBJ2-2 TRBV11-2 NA CASSSGLGTGELFF TGTGCCAGCAGCTCAGGTCTCGGGACCGGGGAGCTGTTTTTT
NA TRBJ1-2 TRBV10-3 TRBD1 CAIRTNNRGNYGYTF TGTGCCATCAGGACCAACAACAGGGGGAACTATGGCTACACCTTC
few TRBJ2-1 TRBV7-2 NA CASSFELPYNEQFF TGTGCCAGCAGCTTCGAACTACCTTACAATGAGCAGTTCTTC
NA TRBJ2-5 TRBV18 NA CASSPPGHQGETQYF TGTGCCAGCTCACCCCCAGGGCACCAAGGGGAGACCCAGTACTTC
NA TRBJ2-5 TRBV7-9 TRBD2 CASSLGLAGGSQETQYF TGTGCCAGCAGCTTAGGACTAGCGGGAGGCTCACAAGAGACCCAGTACTTC
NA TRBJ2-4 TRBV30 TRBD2 CAWSGFSGSYIQYF TGTGCCTGGAGTGGATTTAGCGGGAGCTACATTCAGTACTTC
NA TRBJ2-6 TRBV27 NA CASSPGNSGANVLTF TGTGCCAGCAGCCCTGGAAACTCTGGGGCCAACGTCCTGACTTTC
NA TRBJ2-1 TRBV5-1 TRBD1 CASSPSGQADNEQFF TGCGCCAGCAGCCCGTCCGGACAGGCTGACAATGAGCAGTTCTTC
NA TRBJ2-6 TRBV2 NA CASRTGSGANVLTF TGTGCCAGCAGAACAGGGTCCGGGGCCAACGTCCTGACTTTC
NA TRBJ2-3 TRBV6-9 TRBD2 CASSRGADTQYF TGTGCCAGTAGCCGGGGGGCAGATACGCAGTATTTT
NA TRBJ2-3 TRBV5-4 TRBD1 CASSSRTGTSTDTQYF TGTGCCAGCAGCTCCAGGACAGGGACTAGCACAGATACGCAGTATTTT
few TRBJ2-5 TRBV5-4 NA CASSLNGQETQYF TGTGCCAGCAGCTTGAATGGGCAAGAGACCCAGTACTTC
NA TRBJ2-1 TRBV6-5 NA CASSPIGPHRDEQFF TGTGCCAGCAGCCCCATCGGGCCTCACAGGGATGAGCAGTTCTTC
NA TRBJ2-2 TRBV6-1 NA CASSVVVGDTGELFF TGTGCCAGCAGTGTTGTTGTGGGGGACACCGGGGAGCTGTTTTTT
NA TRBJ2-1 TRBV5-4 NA CASSLALPGTEQFF TGTGCCAGCAGCTTGGCGCTACCGGGGACTGAGCAGTTCTTC
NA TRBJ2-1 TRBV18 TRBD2 CASSLGTSGTIEQFF TGTGCCAGCTCACTAGGGACTAGCGGGACTATTGAGCAGTTCTTC
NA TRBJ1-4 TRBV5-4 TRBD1 CASSTRTGGLEKLFF TGTGCCAGCAGCACCCGGACAGGGGGACTCGAAAAACTGTTTTTT
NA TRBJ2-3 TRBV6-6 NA CASRASGNTDTQYF TGTGCCAGCAGGGCCTCCGGTAACACAGATACGCAGTATTTT
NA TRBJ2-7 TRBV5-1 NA CASSLVPLGGYEQYF TGCGCCAGCAGCTTGGTGCCCTTGGGCGGATACGAGCAGTACTTC
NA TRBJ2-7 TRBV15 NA CATSRYRVRNEQYF TGTGCCACCAGCAGATACAGGGTTAGGAACGAGCAGTACTTC
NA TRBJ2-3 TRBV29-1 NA CSVVIAYTDTQYF TGCAGCGTTGTAATAGCTTACACAGATACGCAGTATTTT
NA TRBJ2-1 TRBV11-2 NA CASSFSNNEQFF TGTGCCAGCAGCTTCTCGAACAATGAGCAGTTCTTC
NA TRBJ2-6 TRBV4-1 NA CASSRDPGSGANVLTF TGCGCCAGCAGCCGGGACCCTGGGTCTGGGGCCAACGTCCTGACTTTC
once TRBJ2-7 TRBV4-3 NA CASSQDWGGGTVYEQYF TGCGCCAGCAGCCAAGATTGGGGTGGGGGGACAGTCTACGAGCAGTACTTC
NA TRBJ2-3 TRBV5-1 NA CASSWTVLTDTQYF TGCGCCAGCAGCTGGACTGTTCTCACAGATACGCAGTATTTT
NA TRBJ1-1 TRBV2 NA CASSETSRAEAFF TGTGCCAGCAGTGAAACAAGTAGGGCTGAAGCTTTCTTT
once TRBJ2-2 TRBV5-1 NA CASSGVIAPGELFF TGCGCCAGCAGCGGGGTTATTGCCCCCGGGGAGCTGTTTTTT
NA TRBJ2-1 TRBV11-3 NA CASSLDFNEQFF TGTGCCAGCAGCTTAGATTTCAATGAGCAGTTCTTC
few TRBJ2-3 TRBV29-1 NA CSVRHKVGTDTQYF TGCAGCGTTCGACATAAGGTGGGCACAGATACGCAGTATTTT
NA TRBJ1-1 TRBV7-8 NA CASKRTDDTEAFF TGTGCCAGCAAGAGGACAGACGACACTGAAGCTTTCTTT
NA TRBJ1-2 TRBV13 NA CASRESQGRPRGYTF TGTGCCAGCAGAGAGTCGCAGGGGCGCCCCCGAGGCTACACCTTC
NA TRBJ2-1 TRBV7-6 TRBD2 CASSPRLAGVNNEQFF TGTGCCAGCAGTCCCCGTCTAGCGGGAGTAAACAATGAGCAGTTCTTC
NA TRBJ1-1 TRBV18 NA CASSPTGGTEAFF TGTGCCAGCTCACCTACGGGGGGCACTGAAGCTTTCTTT
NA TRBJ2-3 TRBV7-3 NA CASSLIAGTDTQYF TGTGCCAGCAGCTTAATCGCGGGCACAGATACGCAGTATTTT
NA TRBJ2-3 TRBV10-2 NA CASSEGFGTSPSF TGCGCCAGCAGTGAGGGGTTCGGGACTTCCCCAAGTTTT
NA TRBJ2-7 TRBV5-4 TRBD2 CASSYTGLVRAYEQYF TGTGCCAGCAGCTATACGGGACTAGTGAGAGCCTACGAGCAGTACTTC
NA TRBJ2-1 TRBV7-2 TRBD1 CASSFMQGVYNEQFF TGTGCCAGCAGCTTTATGCAGGGGGTCTACAATGAGCAGTTCTTC
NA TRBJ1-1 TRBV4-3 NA CASSQEVGGLTEAFF TGCGCCAGCAGCCAAGAGGTGGGAGGGCTCACTGAAGCTTTCTTT
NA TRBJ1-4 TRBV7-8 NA CASSLAGISEKLFF TGTGCCAGCAGCTTAGCCGGCATAAGTGAAAAACTGTTTTTT
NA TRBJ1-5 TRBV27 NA CASRLTGRLTAGNQPQHF TGTGCCAGCAGGCTTACTGGTCGACTAACGGCGGGCAATCAGCCCCAGCATTTT
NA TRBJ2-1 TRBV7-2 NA CASSPPVSNEQFF TGTGCCAGCAGCCCCCCGGTAAGCAATGAGCAGTTCTTC
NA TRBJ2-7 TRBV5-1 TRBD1 CASSQGTANEQYF TGCGCCAGCAGCCAAGGGACAGCTAACGAGCAGTACTTC
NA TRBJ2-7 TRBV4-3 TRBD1 CASSLTLGQGGYEQYF TGCGCCAGCAGCCTCACCCTAGGACAGGGTGGGTACGAGCAGTACTTC
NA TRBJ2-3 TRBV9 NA CASSVGTRSDTQYF TGTGCCAGCAGCGTAGGGACGAGATCAGATACGCAGTATTTT
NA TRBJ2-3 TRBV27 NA CASSLSSTDTQYF TGTGCCAGCAGTTTGTCAAGCACAGATACGCAGTATTTT